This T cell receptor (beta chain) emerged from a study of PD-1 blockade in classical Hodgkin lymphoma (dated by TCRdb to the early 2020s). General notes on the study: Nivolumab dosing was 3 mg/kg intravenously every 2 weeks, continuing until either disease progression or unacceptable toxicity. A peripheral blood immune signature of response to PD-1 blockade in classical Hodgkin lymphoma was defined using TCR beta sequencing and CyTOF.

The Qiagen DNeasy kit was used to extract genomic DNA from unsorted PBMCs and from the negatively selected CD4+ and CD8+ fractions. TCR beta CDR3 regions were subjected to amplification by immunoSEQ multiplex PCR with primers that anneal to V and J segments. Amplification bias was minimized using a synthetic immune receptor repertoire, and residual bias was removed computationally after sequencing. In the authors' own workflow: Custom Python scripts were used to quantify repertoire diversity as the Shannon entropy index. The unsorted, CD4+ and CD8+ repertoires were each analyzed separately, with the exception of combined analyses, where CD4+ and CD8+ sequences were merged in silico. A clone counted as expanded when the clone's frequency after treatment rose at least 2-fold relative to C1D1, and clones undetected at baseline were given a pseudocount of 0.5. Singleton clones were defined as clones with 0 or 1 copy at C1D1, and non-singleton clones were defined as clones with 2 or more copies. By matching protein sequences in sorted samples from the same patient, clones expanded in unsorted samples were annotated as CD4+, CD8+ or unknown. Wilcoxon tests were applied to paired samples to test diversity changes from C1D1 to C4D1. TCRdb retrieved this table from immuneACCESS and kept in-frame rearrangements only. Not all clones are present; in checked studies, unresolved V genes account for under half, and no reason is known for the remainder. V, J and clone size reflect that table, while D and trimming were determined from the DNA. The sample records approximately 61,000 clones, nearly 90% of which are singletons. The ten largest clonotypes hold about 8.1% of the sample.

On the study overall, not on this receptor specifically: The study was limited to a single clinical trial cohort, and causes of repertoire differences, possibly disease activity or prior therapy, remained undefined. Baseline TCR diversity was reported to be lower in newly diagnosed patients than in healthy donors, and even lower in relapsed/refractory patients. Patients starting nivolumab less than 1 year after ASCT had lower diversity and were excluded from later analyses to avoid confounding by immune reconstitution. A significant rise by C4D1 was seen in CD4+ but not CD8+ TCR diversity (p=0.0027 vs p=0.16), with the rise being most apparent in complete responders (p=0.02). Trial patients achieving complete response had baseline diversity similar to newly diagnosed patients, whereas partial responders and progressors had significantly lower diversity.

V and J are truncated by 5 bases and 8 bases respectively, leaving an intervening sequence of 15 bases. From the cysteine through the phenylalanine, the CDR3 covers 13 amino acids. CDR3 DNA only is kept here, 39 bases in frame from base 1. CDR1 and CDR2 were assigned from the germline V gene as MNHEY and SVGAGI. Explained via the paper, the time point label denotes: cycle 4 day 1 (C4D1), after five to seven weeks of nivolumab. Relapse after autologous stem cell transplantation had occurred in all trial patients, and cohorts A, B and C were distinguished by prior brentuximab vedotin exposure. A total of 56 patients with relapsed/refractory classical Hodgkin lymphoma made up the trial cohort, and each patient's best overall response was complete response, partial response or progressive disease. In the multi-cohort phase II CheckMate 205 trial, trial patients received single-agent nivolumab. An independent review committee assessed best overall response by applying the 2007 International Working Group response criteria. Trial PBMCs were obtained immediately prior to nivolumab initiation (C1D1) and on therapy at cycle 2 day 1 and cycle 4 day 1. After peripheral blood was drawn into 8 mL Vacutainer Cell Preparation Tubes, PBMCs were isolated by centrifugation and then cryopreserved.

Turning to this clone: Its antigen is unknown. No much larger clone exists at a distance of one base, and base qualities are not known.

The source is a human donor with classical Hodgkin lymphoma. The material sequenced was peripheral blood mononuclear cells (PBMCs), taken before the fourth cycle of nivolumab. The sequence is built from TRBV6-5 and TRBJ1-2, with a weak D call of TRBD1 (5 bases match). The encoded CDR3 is CASSARQPGGYTF. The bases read TGTGCCAGCAGTGCTAGACAGCCGGGGGGCTACACCTTC.